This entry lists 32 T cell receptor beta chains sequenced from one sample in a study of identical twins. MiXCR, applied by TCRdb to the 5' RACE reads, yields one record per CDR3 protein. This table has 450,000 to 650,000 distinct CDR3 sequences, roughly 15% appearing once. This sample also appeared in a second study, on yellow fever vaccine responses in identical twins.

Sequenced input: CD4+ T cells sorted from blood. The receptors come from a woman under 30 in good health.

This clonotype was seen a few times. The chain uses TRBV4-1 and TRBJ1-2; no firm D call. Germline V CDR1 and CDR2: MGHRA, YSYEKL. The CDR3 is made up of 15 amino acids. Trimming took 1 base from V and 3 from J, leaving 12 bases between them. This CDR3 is CASSQGVHLDYGYTF. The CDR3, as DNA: TGCGCCAGCAGCCAAGGGGTTCATTTGGACTATGGCTACACCTTC.

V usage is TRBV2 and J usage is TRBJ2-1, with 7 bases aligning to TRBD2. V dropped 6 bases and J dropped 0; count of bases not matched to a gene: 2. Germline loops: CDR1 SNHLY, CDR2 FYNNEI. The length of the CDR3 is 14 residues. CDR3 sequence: CASRGGGSYNEQFF. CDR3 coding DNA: TGTGCCAGCAGGGGCGGGGGCTCCTACAATGAGCAGTTCTTC.

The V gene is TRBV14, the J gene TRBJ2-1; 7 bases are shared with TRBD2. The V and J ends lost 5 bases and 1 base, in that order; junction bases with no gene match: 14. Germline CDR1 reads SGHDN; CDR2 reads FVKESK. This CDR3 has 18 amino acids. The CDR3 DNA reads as TGTGCCAGCAGCAAAGCTGGAACTAGCGTCCGGTCCTACAATGAGCAGTTCTTC. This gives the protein CASSKAGTSVRSYNEQFF.

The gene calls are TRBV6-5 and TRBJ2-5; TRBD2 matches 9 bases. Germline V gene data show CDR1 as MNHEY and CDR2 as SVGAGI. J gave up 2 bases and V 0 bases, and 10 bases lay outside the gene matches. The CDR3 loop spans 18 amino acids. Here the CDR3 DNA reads TGTGCCAGCAGTTACTCGATTGGTAGCGGGAGCCTGCAAGAGACCCAGTACTTC. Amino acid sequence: CASSYSIGSGSLQETQYF.

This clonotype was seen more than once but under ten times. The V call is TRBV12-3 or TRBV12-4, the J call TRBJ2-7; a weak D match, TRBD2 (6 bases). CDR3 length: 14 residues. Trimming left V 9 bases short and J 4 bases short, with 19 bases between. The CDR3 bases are TGTGCCAGTCAACCGGGACTTATCGGATACGAGCAGTACTTC. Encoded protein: CASQPGLIGYEQYF.

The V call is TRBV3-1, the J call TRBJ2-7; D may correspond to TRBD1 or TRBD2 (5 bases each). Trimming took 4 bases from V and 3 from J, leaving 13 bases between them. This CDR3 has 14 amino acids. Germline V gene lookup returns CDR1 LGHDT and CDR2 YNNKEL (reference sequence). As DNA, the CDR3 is TGTGCCAGCAGCCTAGGGACCGCCGGCTACGAGCAGTACGTC. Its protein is CASSLGTAGYEQYV.

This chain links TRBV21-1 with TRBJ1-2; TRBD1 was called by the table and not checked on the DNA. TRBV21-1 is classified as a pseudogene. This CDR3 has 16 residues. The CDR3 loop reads CASRYRDRGTNYGYTF. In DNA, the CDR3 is TGTGCCAGCCGATACCGGGACAGGGGAACTAACTATGGCTACACCTTC.

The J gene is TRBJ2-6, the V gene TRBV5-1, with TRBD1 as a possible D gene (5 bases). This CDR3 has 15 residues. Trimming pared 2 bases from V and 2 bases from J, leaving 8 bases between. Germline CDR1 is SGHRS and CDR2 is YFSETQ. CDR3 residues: CASSFRVPGANVLTF. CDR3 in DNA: TGCGCCAGCAGCTTCAGGGTCCCTGGGGCCAACGTCCTGACTTTC.

For the CDR3, the DNA is TGTGCCACCAGCACAAAACAGGGTTCCGAGCAGTACTTC. It encodes CATSTKQGSEQYF. V is TRBV15 and J is TRBJ2-7; D possibly corresponds to TRBD1 (6 bases). Germline CDR1 reads LNHNV; CDR2 reads YYDKDF (reference sequence). V dropped 4 bases and J dropped 6 bases, with 13 bases sitting between them. The length of the CDR3 is 13 residues.

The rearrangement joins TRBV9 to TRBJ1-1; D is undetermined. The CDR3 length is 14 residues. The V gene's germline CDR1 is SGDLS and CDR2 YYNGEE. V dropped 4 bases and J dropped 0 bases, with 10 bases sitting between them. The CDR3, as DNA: TGTGCCAGCAGCCCTAAATTAATGAACACTGAAGCTTTCTTT. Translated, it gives CASSPKLMNTEAFF.

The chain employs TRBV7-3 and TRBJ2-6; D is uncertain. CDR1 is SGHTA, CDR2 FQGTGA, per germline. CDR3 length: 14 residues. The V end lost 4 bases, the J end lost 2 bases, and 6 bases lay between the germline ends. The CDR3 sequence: CASSSTPGANVLTF. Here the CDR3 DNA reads TGTGCCAGCAGCTCCACGCCTGGGGCCAACGTCCTGACTTTC.

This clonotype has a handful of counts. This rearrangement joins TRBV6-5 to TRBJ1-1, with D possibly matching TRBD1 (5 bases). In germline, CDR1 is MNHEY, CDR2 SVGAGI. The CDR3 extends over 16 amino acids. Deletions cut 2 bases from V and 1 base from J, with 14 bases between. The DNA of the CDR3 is TGTGCCAGCAGTTACGGGGGTGCGGGGACGAACACTGAAGCTTTCTTT. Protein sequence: CASSYGGAGTNTEAFF.

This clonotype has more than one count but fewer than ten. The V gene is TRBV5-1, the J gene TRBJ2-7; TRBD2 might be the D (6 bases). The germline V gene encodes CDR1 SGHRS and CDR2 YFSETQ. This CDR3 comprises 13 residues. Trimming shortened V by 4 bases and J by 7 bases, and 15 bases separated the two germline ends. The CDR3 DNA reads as TGCGCCAGCAGCCCCGGAGGGCCGGGTGAGCAGTACGTC. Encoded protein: CASSPGGPGEQYV.

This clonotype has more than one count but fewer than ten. CDR3 region: CASSVEASNTGELFF. The CDR3 DNA reads as TGTGCCAGCAGTGTTGAGGCCTCGAACACCGGGGAGCTGTTTTTT. The V call is TRBV2, the J call TRBJ2-2; D not resolved. V lost 4 bases and J lost 0, with 9 bases in between. CDR1 is SNHLY, CDR2 FYNNEI, per germline. The CDR3 extends over 15 amino acids. Supplemented by reference TRBV2 and TRBJ2-2, the full variable domain reads EPEVTQTPSHQVTQMGQEVILRCVPISNHLYFYWYRQILGQKVEFLVSFYNNEISEKSEIFDDQFSVERPDGSNFTLKIRSTKLEDSAMYFCASSVEASNTGELFFGEGSRLTVL.

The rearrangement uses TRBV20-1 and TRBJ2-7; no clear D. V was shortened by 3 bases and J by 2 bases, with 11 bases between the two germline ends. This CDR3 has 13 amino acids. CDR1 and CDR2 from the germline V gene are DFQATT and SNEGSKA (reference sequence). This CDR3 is CSASSDRTYEQYF. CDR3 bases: TGCAGTGCTAGTTCGGACCGGACCTACGAGCAGTACTTC.

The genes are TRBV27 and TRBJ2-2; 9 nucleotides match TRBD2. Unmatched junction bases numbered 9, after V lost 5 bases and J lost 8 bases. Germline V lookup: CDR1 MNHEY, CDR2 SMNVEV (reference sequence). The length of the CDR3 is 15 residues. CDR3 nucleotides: TGTGCCAGCAGTACAGCGGGGGGCCGCGGGGGGGAGCTGTTTTTT. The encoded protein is CASSTAGGRGGELFF.

CDR3: CASSWGGGSSSYEQYF. The CDR3 DNA reads TGTGCCAGCAGCTGGGGCGGCGGGAGTTCTTCCTACGAGCAGTACTTC. The chain uses TRBV5-6 and TRBJ2-7; 7 nucleotides align to TRBD2. Germline trimming cut 3 bases from V and 1 base from J; bases unmatched to any gene: 10. CDR1 is SGHDT, CDR2 YYEEEE, per germline. CDR3 length: 16 amino acids.

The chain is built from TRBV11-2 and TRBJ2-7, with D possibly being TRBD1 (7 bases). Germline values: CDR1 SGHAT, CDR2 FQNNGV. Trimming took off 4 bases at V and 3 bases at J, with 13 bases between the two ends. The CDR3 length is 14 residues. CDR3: CASSSRGEIYEQYV. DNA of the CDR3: TGTGCCAGCAGCTCCAGGGGGGAGATCTACGAGCAGTACGTC.

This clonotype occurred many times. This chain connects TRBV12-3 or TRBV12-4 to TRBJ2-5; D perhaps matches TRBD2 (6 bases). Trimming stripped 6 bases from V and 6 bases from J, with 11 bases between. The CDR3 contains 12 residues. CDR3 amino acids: CASRGGVKTQYF. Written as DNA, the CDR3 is TGTGCCAGCAGGGGGGGAGTGAAGACCCAGTACTTC.

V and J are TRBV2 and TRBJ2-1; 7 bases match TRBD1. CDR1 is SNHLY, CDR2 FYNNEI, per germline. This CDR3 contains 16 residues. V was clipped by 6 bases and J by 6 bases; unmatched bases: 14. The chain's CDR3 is CASRMTGPNPTNEQFF. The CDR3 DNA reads TGTGCCAGCAGAATGACAGGGCCCAACCCAACCAATGAGCAGTTCTTC.

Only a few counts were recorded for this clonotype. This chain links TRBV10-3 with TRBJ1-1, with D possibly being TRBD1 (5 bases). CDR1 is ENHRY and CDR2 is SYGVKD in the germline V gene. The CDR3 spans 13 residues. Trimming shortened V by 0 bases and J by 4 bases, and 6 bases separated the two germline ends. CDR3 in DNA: TGTGCCATCAGTGAGTCGAGGGGCACTGAAGCTTTCTTT. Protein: CAISESRGTEAFF.

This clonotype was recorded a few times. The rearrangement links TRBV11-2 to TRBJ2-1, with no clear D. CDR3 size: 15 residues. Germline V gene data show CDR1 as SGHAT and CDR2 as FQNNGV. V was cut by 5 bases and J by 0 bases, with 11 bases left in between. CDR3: CASSRTVSSYNEQFF. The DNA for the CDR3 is TGTGCCAGCAGCAGGACGGTGAGCTCCTACAATGAGCAGTTCTTC.

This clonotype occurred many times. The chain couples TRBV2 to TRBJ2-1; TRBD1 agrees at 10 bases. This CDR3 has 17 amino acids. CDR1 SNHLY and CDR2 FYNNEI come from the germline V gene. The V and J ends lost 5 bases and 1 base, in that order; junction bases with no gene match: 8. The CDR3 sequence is CASSKGQGTRSYNEQFF. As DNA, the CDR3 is TGTGCCAGCAGTAAGGGACAGGGGACACGGTCCTACAATGAGCAGTTCTTC.

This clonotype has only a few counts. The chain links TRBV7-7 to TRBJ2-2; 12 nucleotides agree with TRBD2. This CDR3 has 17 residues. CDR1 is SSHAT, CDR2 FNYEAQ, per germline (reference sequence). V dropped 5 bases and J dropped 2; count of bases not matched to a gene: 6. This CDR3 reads CASSPNGLAGNTGELFF. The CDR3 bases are TGTGCCAGCAGCCCCAACGGACTAGCGGGAAACACCGGGGAGCTGTTTTTT. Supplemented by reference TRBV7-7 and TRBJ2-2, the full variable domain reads GAGVSQSPRYKVTKRGQDVTLRCDPISSHATLYWYQQALGQGPEFLTYFNYEAQPDKSGLPSDRFSAERPEGSISTLTIQRTEQRDSAMYRCASSPNGLAGNTGELFFGEGSRLTVL.

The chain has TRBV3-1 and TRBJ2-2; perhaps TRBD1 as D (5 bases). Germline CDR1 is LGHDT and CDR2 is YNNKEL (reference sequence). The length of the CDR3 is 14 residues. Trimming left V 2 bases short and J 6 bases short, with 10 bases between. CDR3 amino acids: CASSQREGAGELFF. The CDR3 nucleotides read TGTGCCAGCAGCCAAAGGGAAGGGGCCGGGGAGCTGTTTTTT.

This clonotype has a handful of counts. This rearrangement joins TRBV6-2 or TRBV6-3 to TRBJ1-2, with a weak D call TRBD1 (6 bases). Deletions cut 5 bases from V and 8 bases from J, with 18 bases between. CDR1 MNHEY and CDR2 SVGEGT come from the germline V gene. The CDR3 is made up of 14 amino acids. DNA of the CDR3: TGTGCCAGCAGTAAGGACAGTGGTCGGCGGGGCTACACCTTC. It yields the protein CASSKDSGRRGYTF.

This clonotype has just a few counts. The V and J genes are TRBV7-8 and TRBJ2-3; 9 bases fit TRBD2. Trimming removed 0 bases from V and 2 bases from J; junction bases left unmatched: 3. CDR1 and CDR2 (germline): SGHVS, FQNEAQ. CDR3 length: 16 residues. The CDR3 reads CASSLAASGTTDTQYF. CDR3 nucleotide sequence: TGTGCCAGCAGCTTAGCGGCTAGCGGGACCACAGATACGCAGTATTTT.

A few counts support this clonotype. The DNA of the CDR3 is TGTGCCAGCAGGGAACAAACAATAGACACTGAAGCTTTCTTT. Translating gives CASREQTIDTEAFF. The J gene is TRBJ1-1, the V gene TRBV2; D unclear. Germline CDR1 SNHLY, CDR2 FYNNEI. The CDR3 totals 14 residues. Trimming cost V 6 bases and J 3 bases, with 14 bases left between them. Supplemented by reference TRBV2 and TRBJ1-1, the full variable domain reads EPEVTQTPSHQVTQMGQEVILRCVPISNHLYFYWYRQILGQKVEFLVSFYNNEISEKSEIFDDQFSVERPDGSNFTLKIRSTKLEDSAMYFCASREQTIDTEAFFGQGTRLTVV.

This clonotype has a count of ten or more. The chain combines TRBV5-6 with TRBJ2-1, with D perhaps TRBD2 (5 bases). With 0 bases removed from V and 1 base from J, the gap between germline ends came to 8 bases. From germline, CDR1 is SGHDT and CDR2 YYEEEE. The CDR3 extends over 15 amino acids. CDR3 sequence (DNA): TGTGCCAGCAGCTTGGTTCGGGAATCCTACAATGAGCAGTTCTTC. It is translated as CASSLVRESYNEQFF.

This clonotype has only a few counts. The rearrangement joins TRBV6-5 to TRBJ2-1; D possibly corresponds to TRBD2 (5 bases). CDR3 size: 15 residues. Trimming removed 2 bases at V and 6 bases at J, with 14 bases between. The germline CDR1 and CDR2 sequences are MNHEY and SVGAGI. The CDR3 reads CASSYRGPLLNEQFF. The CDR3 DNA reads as TGTGCCAGCAGTTACCGCGGGCCGCTCCTCAATGAGCAGTTCTTC.

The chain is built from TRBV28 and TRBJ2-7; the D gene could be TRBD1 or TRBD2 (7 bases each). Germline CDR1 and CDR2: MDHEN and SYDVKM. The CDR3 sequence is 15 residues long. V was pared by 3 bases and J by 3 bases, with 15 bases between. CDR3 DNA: TGTGCCAGCAGTTTCAGGGGGGGGGCTATCTACGAGCAGTACGTC. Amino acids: CASSFRGGAIYEQYV.

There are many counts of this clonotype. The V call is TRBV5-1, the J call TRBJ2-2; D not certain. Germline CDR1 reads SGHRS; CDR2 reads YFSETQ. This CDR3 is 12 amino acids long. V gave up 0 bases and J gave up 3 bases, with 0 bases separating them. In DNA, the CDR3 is TGCGCCAGCAGCTTGGACACCGGGGAGCTGTTTTTT. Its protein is CASSLDTGELFF. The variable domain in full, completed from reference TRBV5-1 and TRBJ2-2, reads KAGVTQTPRYLIKTRGQQVTLSCSPISGHRSVSWYQQTPGQGLQFLFEYFSETQRNKGNFPGRFSGRQFSNSRSEMNVSTLELGDSALYLCASSLDTGELFFGEGSRLTVL.